These T cell receptor beta chains were read from a single sample in a study of Graves' ophthalmopathy and Graves' hyperthyroidism. In TCRdb, the multiplex PCR reads were re-called with MiXCR into one record per CDR3 protein. Seen here are about 500,000 distinct CDR3 sequences, around 14% observed once, and the top ten hold approximately 9.8%. Input material: blood. These receptors all come from a woman aged 30 to 39 with Graves' ophthalmopathy. Both conserved end residues are part of each CDR3. A D gene is named only where the DNA matches it firmly. Size is stated for part of the rows, as once, few or many counts, or as a class when the clone is expanded.

V	size	D	J	DNA	CDR3
TRBV28	many	NA	TRBJ2-7	TGTGCCCGGTACATTAAGGGCAATGAGCAGTACTTC	CARYIKGNEQYF
TRBV28	NA	NA	TRBJ1-6	TGTGCCAGCAGTGCCCGGGACATGCAGGGTTCACCCCTCCACTTT	CASSARDMQGSPLHF
TRBV6-5	many	NA	TRBJ1-5	TGTGCCAGCAGTTCACAGGGCTTGAGCAATCAGCCCCAGCATTTT	CASSSQGLSNQPQHF
TRBV30	many	NA	TRBJ2-7	TGTGCCTGGAGTGTCGGCCTGAATAACGAGCAGTACTTC	CAWSVGLNNEQYF
TRBV29-1	many	TRBD2	TRBJ2-2	TGCAGCGTGGGTAGGACTAGGTCCGGGGAGCTGTTTTTT	CSVGRTRSGELFF
TRBV27	NA	NA	TRBJ1-2	TGTGCCAGCAGTTTATCGTTCTTGTTAGCTAACTATGGCTACACCTTC	CASSLSFLLANYGYTF
TRBV3-1	few	NA	TRBJ1-5	TGTGCCAGCAGCCAAGGGCATACCCTTAGCAATCAGCCCCAGCATTTT	CASSQGHTLSNQPQHF
TRBV7-9	many	TRBD1	TRBJ1-2	TGTGCCAGCAGCTTAGGGACAGGGGGAGGCGGCTACACCTTC	CASSLGTGGGGYTF
TRBV30	NA	NA	TRBJ1-2	TGTGCCTGGAGGGGAGGGCAACAGCTTTATGGCTACACCTTC	CAWRGGQQLYGYTF
TRBV12-3/TRBV12-4	many	NA	TRBJ2-2	TGTGCCAGCAGTCGTTACGGACAGAACACCGGGGAGCTGTTTTTT	CASSRYGQNTGELFF
TRBV3-1	NA	TRBD1	TRBJ1-1	TGTGCCAGCAGTACAGGGGGCATAACTGAAGCTTTCTTT	CASSTGGITEAFF
TRBV5-1	few	NA	TRBJ2-2	TGCGCCAGCAGCTTGCGGGGCCAAGCCCCGAACACCGGGGAGCTGTTTTTT	CASSLRGQAPNTGELFF
TRBV27	many	NA	TRBJ1-2	TGTGCCAGCAGTTTCATTCAGGGACCCCCTCCCTATGGCTACACCTTC	CASSFIQGPPPYGYTF
TRBV20-1	many	NA	TRBJ1-6	TGCAGTGCTAGATCTTCGGCAGGGCCTAATTCACCCCTCCACTTT	CSARSSAGPNSPLHF
TRBV19	many	NA	TRBJ1-2	TGTGCCAGTAGTGTGTACTATGGCTACACCTTC	CASSVYYGYTF
TRBV7-9	few	NA	TRBJ1-6	TGTGCCAGCAGCCAATTCCGAGGACTAGGGAGTTCACCCCTCCACTTT	CASSQFRGLGSSPLHF
TRBV2	many	NA	TRBJ2-1	TGTGCCAGCATCGACTCAATTTCCCGGGATGAGCAGTTCTTC	CASIDSISRDEQFF
TRBV29-1	NA	NA	TRBJ2-7	TGCAGCGTTGAGAGACCGGGCGGGGAGCAGTACTTC	CSVERPGGEQYF
TRBV6-1	many	NA	TRBJ1-1	TGTGCCAGCAGGGGAAAGCTACTTAAGAACACTGAAGCTTTCTTT	CASRGKLLKNTEAFF
TRBV28	many	TRBD1	TRBJ2-7	TGTGCCAGCAGCTGGACAGGTGAGAGCTCCTACGAGCAGTACTTC	CASSWTGESSYEQYF
TRBV20-1	many	NA	TRBJ1-2	TGCAGTGCCGTTAAGGAGAACTCCTATGGCTACACCTTC	CSAVKENSYGYTF
TRBV27	many	NA	TRBJ1-2	TGTGCCAGCCGTAGTATTCTGGCCTCTAACTATGGCTACACCTTC	CASRSILASNYGYTF
TRBV14	many	NA	TRBJ2-5	TGTGCCAGCAGCCACGGACAAGAGACCCAGTACTTC	CASSHGQETQYF
TRBV10-3	many	TRBD2	TRBJ2-7	TGTGCTCTCAGTAGGGAGGGCCACGAGCAGTACTTC	CALSREGHEQYF
TRBV27	many	NA	TRBJ1-2	TGTGCCAGCATCCCGGACAGAAAAAACTATGGCTACACCTTC	CASIPDRKNYGYTF
TRBV2	many	TRBD1	TRBJ1-5	TGTGCCAGCAAATTGGACAGGGCTTCTTTCAATCAGCCCCAGCATTTT	CASKLDRASFNQPQHF
TRBV27	many	TRBD1	TRBJ1-5	TGTGCCAGCAGTCGCCACGCGCAGGGGGAGCCCCAGCATTTT	CASSRHAQGEPQHF
TRBV11-1	NA	NA	TRBJ2-5	TGTGCCAGCAGCTTAAGGGTGGCAAGCGTCTCCCAAGAGACCCAGTACTTC	CASSLRVASVSQETQYF
TRBV6-1	NA	NA	TRBJ2-7	TGTGCCAGCAGTCCCCGGGACACCCCAAGCGAGCAGTACTTC	CASSPRDTPSEQYF
TRBV11-2	many	TRBD1	TRBJ1-1	TGTGCCAGCAGCTTATTTACAGGGGCGAACACTGAAGCTTTCTTT	CASSLFTGANTEAFF
TRBV9	many	NA	TRBJ1-2	TGTGCCAGCAGCGTAGAAGAGAGGAATGGCTACACCTTC	CASSVEERNGYTF
TRBV20-1	many	NA	TRBJ2-7	TGCAGTGCTAGCGGAACTGGAGGGGGGGTCTACGAGCAGTACTTC	CSASGTGGGVYEQYF
TRBV30	many	NA	TRBJ1-1	TGTGCCTACGGACAGTTACCCTCTGAAGCTTTCTTT	CAYGQLPSEAFF
TRBV7-3	NA	TRBD1	TRBJ2-5	TGTGCCAGCAGCCCAGGGGGCCGGGCAGAGATCCAGTACTTC	CASSPGGRAEIQYF
TRBV6-1	many	NA	TRBJ2-2	TGTGCCAGCAGGAGAACGGAGTACACCGGGGAGCTGTTTTTT	CASRRTEYTGELFF
TRBV11-2	NA	TRBD1	TRBJ2-7	TGTGCCAGCAGCTCCCGGGACAGGGGGCGCGGGGAGCAGTACTTC	CASSSRDRGRGEQYF